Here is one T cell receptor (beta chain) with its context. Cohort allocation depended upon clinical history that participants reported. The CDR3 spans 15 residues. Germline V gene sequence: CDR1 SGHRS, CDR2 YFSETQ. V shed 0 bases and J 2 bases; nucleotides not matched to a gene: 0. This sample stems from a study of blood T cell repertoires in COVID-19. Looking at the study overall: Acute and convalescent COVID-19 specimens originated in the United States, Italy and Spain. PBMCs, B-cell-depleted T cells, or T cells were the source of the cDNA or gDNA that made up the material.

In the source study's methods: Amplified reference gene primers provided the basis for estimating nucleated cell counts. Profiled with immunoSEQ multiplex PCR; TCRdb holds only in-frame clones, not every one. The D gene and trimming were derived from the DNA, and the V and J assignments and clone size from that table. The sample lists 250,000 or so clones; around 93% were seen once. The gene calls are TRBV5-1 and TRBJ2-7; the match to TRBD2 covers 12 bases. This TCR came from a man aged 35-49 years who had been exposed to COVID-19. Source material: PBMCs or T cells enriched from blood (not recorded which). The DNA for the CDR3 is TGCGCCAGCAGCTTGGGACTAGCGGGAGCCTACGAGCAGTACTTC. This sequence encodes CASSLGLAGAYEQYF. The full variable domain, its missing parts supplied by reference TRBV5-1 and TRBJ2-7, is KAGVTQTPRYLIKTRGQQVTLSCSPISGHRSVSWYQQTPGQGLQFLFEYFSETQRNKGNFPGRFSGRQFSNSRSEMNVSTLELGDSALYLCASSLGLAGAYEQYFGPGTRLTVT.